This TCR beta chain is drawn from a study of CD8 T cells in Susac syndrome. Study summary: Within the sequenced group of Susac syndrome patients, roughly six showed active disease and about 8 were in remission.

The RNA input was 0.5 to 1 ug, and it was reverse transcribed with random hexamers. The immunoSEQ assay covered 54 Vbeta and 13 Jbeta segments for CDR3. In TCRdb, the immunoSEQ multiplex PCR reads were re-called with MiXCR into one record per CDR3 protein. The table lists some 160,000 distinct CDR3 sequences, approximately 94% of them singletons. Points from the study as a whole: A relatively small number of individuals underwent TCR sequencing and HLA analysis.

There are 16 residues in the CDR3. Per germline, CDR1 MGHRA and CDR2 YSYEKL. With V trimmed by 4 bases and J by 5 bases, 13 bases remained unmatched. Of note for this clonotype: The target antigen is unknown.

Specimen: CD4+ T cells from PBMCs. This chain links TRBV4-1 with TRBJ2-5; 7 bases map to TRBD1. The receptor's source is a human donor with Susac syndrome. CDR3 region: CASSLIVWGQSETQYF. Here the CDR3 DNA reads TGCGCCAGCAGCCTTATAGTATGGGGACAGTCGGAGACCCAGTACTTC.